This is a list of T cell receptor beta chains from one sample in a study of shared clonotypes between healthy human individuals. The table came from immunoSEQ multiplex PCR; TCRdb's copy has only in-frame clones and leaves some out. In the table there are about 2.4 million clones, approximately 93% of which are singletons. Sequencing was carried out using naive CD4+ T cells from PBMCs. Receptor source: a man aged 18 to 35 in good health. Some clones in this sample may be carry-over from other donors' samples. The CDR3 runs from the conserved cysteine through the conserved F or W. Fields, in order: CDR3 length, V gene, D gene, clone size, J gene, CDR3 DNA, CDR3 protein. A D gene is named only where the DNA matches it firmly. Part of the rows lack a size; the others show once, few, many or a class for expanded clones.

15	TRBV1	.	.	TRBJ2-3	TGCACCAGCAGCCAAGATGTCCCGAGCACAGATACGCAGTATTTT	CTSSQDVPSTDTQYF
14	TRBV7-8	.	.	TRBJ1-1	TGTGCCAGCAGCTTAGAAGGGGGGAACACTGAAGCTTTCTTT	CASSLEGGNTEAFF
13	TRBV7-3	.	.	TRBJ2-3	TGTGCCAGCAGCTCCTACCTCACAGATACGCAGTATTTT	CASSSYLTDTQYF
15	TRBV18	.	.	TRBJ1-1	TGTGCCAGCTCACCAATCATCCCAGAGAACACTGAAGCTTTCTTT	CASSPIIPENTEAFF
11	TRBV27	.	few	TRBJ1-5	TGTGCCAGCGGCTATCGTCAGCCCCAGCATTTT	CASGYRQPQHF
15	TRBV28	TRBD2	.	TRBJ2-7	TGTGCCAGCAGCGCTACTAGCGGGAGACGGGGGGAGCAGTACTTC	CASSATSGRRGEQYF
10	TRBV6-6	.	.	TRBJ1-3	TGTGCCAGCATTGGAAACACCATATATTTT	CASIGNTIYF
14	TRBV28	.	.	TRBJ1-1	TGTGCCAGCAGTTCTGTTATACGGACGGTTTCAGCTTTCTTT	CASSSVIRTVSAFF
14	TRBV5-1	TRBD1	.	TRBJ1-1	TGCGCCAGCAGATCCGGGACAGGGTTCACTGAAGCTTTCTTT	CASRSGTGFTEAFF
15	TRBV5-6	.	.	TRBJ2-5	TGTGCCAGCAGCTTGATTGATCTAACTCAAGAGACCCAGTACTTC	CASSLIDLTQETQYF
14	TRBV15	.	.	TRBJ2-1	TGTGCCACCAGCAGAGATGGGCTAACCGATGAGCAGTTCTTC	CATSRDGLTDEQFF
15	TRBV4-2	.	.	TRBJ1-2	TGTGCCAGCAGCCTCAACCCGGGACTAAACTATGGCTACACCTTC	CASSLNPGLNYGYTF
12	TRBV9	.	.	TRBJ2-2	TGTGCCAGCAGCGTCCCAGGGTCGGAGCTGTTTTTT	CASSVPGSELFF
12	TRBV28	.	.	TRBJ1-1	TGTGCCAGCAGTTTAGAACCCTCTGGGGCTTTCTTT	CASSLEPSGAFF
14	TRBV15	.	once	TRBJ2-2	TGTGCCACCAGCAGAGATAAGCAGCCGAGTGAGCTGTTTTTT	CATSRDKQPSELFF
18	TRBV7-9	.	once	TRBJ2-1	TGTGCCAGCAGCCCAAGAAATGCCCGGACCGCCCCCTACAATGAGCAGTTCTTC	CASSPRNARTAPYNEQFF
14	TRBV5-1	.	.	TRBJ2-7	TGCGCCAGCAGCTTGGAGGGCCTACGGAGGGAGCAGTACTTC	CASSLEGLRREQYF
14	TRBV7-3	.	.	TRBJ2-1	TGTGCCAGCAGCACTAACGTCCGGGGCAATGAGCAGTTCTTC	CASSTNVRGNEQFF
17	TRBV7-9	.	.	TRBJ2-4	TGTGCCAGCAGCCATCGGACAAACGAACTAGCCAAAAACATTCAGTACTTC	CASSHRTNELAKNIQYF
12	TRBV6-1	.	few	TRBJ1-5	TGTGCCAGCAGTCTCGGACATCAGCCCCAGCATTTT	CASSLGHQPQHF